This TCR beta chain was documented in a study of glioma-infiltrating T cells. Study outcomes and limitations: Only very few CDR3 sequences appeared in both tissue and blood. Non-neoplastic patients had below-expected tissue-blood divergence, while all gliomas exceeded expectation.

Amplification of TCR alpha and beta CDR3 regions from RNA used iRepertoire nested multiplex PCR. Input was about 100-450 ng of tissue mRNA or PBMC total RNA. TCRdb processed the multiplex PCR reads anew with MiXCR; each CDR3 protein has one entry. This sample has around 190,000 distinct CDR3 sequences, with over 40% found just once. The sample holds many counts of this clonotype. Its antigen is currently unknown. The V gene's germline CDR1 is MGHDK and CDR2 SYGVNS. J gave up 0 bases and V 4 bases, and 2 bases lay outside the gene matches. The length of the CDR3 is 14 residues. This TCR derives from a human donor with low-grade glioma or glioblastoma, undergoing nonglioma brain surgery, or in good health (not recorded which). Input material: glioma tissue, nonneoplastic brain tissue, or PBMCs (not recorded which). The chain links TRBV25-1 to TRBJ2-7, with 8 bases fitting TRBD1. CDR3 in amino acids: CASSGTGSSYEQYF. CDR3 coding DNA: TGTGCCAGCAGTGGGACAGGGAGCTCCTACGAGCAGTACTTC.